These 26 T cell receptor beta chains were all obtained from the same sample, sequenced in a study of T cells in tuberculosis. Time point: new active TB diagnosis, blood taken before or within 7 days of starting treatment. This table comes from immunoSEQ multiplex PCR, and its TCRdb copy is limited to in-frame clones, with some not included. The data show over 30,000 clones, with 70% to 90% seen just once and more than 4.5% held by the top ten. Material: PBMCs, obtained at tuberculosis diagnosis. The receptors were sampled from an adult with tuberculosis.

The chain couples TRBV28 to TRBJ2-7; 10 positions agree with TRBD2. The CDR3 has 14 residues. Germline values: CDR1 MDHEN, CDR2 SYDVKM. V lost 6 bases to trimming and J lost 3 bases; unmatched junction nucleotides: 5. The CDR3 bases are TGTGCCAGCAGGGGGACTAGCGAGAGCTACGAGCAGTACTTC. This sequence encodes CASRGTSESYEQYF.

This chain joins TRBV18 and TRBJ1-2, with 7 nucleotides matching TRBD1. V shed 3 bases and J 5 bases; nucleotides not matched to a gene: 6. From germline, CDR1 is KGHSH and CDR2 LQKENI. The CDR3 spans 14 residues. For the CDR3, the DNA is TGTGCCAGCTCACCCGGGACAGAGCAATATGGCTACACCTTC. This encodes CASSPGTEQYGYTF.

This chain joins TRBV5-1 and TRBJ1-1, with 7 bases aligning to TRBD1. Unmatched junction bases numbered 5, after V lost 4 bases and J lost 2 bases. The CDR3 sequence is 14 residues long. Germline-derived CDR1 and CDR2 are SGHRS and YFSETQ. As DNA, the CDR3 is TGCGCCAGCAGCCTCCGACAGGGTAACACTGAAGCTTTCTTT. Translation: CASSLRQGNTEAFF.

The V call is TRBV28, the J call TRBJ1-2; TRBD1 matches 7 bases. Germline V gene lookup returns CDR1 MDHEN and CDR2 SYDVKM. The CDR3 is 17 amino acids. The ends lost 1 base at V and 8 bases at J; junction bases unmatched: 16. This CDR3 reads CASSLSTGLSGYGGYTF. In nucleotides, the CDR3 is TGTGCCAGCAGTTTATCGACAGGGCTTTCGGGTTATGGGGGCTACACCTTC.

The chain recombines TRBV2 with TRBJ1-5, with 8 nucleotides matching TRBD1. The CDR3 is 15 residues long. V lost 7 bases to trimming and J lost 6 bases; unmatched junction nucleotides: 11. Germline assignment: CDR1 SNHLY and CDR2 FYNNEI. The CDR3 loop is CASTTAGGAGQPQHF. CDR3 bases: TGTGCCAGCACCACAGCAGGGGGCGCGGGTCAGCCCCAGCATTTT.

The chain links TRBV7-9 to TRBJ2-2; D unresolved. Trimming pared 5 bases from V and 4 bases from J, leaving 11 bases between. Germline V lookup: CDR1 SEHNR, CDR2 FQNEAQ (reference sequence). The CDR3 sequence is 14 residues long. For the CDR3, the DNA is TGTGCCAGCAGCGCGAGTTCGGGCACCGGGGAGCTGTTTTTT. Its translation: CASSASSGTGELFF.

The V call is TRBV5-4, the J call TRBJ1-1; D uncertain. The CDR3 length is 14 residues. With 4 bases removed from V and 2 bases from J, the gap between germline ends came to 12 bases. Germline CDR1 is SGHNT and CDR2 is YYREEE (reference sequence). Written as DNA, the CDR3 is TGTGCCAGCAGCCCCCCCGCAGAAAACACTGAAGCTTTCTTT. It specifies CASSPPAENTEAFF. Together with reference TRBV5-4 and TRBJ1-1, the CDR3 gives the full variable domain: ETGVTQSPTHLIKTRGQQVTLRCSSQSGHNTVSWYQQALGQGPQFIFQYYREEENGRGNFPPRFSGLQFPNYSSELNVNALELDDSALYLCASSPPAENTEAFFGQGTRLTVV.

This clone appeared a single time. This chain uses TRBV5-4 with TRBJ2-5; TRBD2 aligns across 11 bases. CDR1 and CDR2 (germline): SGHNT, YYREEE (reference sequence). Trimming at V came to 4 bases and at J to 5 bases, leaving 7 bases not matched to a gene. The CDR3 is 15 amino acids. The CDR3 loop reads CASSQGLAEEETQYF. CDR3 coding DNA: TGTGCCAGCAGCCAGGGACTAGCGGAGGAGGAGACCCAGTACTTC.

This clone is termed medium-sized. The chain joins TRBV28 to TRBJ1-2; D is unclear. This CDR3 spans 13 amino acids. From germline, CDR1 is MDHEN and CDR2 SYDVKM. V was clipped by 6 bases and J by 2 bases, with 10 bases between them. The CDR3 reads CASSSSENYGYTF. The DNA for the CDR3 is TGTGCCAGCAGCTCGAGTGAAAACTATGGCTACACCTTC.

The rearrangement uses TRBV14 and TRBJ2-1; D remains ambiguous. CDR1 SGHDN and CDR2 FVKESK come from the germline V gene. The CDR3 has 15 amino acids. Trimming left V 0 bases short and J 2 bases short, with 8 bases between. The chain's CDR3 is CASSQDETTYNEQFF. The DNA of the CDR3 is TGTGCCAGCAGCCAAGATGAGACAACCTACAATGAGCAGTTCTTC.

V gene TRBV19 combines with J gene TRBJ2-7; the match to TRBD1 covers 11 bases. The length of the CDR3 is 16 residues. CDR1 and CDR2 (germline): LNHDA, SQIVND (reference sequence). After removal of 5 bases from V and 0 bases from J, the junction contained 6 bases not matched to a gene. This chain's CDR3 is CASSPSGTGGSYEQYF. CDR3 nucleotides: TGTGCCAGTAGTCCCTCCGGGACAGGGGGCTCCTACGAGCAGTACTTC.

The chain links TRBV11-2 to TRBJ2-7; 8 nucleotides line up with TRBD2. The CDR3 runs 15 residues. Germline lookup yields CDR1 SGHAT and CDR2 FQNNGV. V dropped 8 bases and J dropped 1; count of bases not matched to a gene: 10. As DNA, the CDR3 is TGTGCCAGCTCCCCGCTTACGGGGGGGTCCTACGAGCAGTACTTC. Translation: CASSPLTGGSYEQYF.

CDR3: CASSSPGQLYGYTF. Written as DNA, the CDR3 is TGCGCCAGCAGCTCCCCGGGACAGCTCTATGGCTACACCTTC. The rearrangement links TRBV5-1 to TRBJ1-2; 7 positions match TRBD1. Germline loops: CDR1 SGHRS, CDR2 YFSETQ. Trimming at V came to 3 bases and at J to 4 bases, leaving 6 bases not matched to a gene. The CDR3 is made up of 14 amino acids.

This clone was seen a few times. The chain recombines TRBV7-2 with TRBJ2-2, with TRBD1 matching 10 bases. The CDR3 is 18 amino acids. Per germline, CDR1 SGHTA and CDR2 FQGNSA. Trimming removed 4 bases from V and 6 bases from J; junction bases left unmatched: 14. The CDR3 DNA follows: TGTGCCAGCAGCTATGGTGATAGACAGGGGGCGCAATCCGGGGAGCTGTTTTTT. It encodes CASSYGDRQGAQSGELFF.

The chain couples TRBV4-2 to TRBJ1-1, with 7 bases that match TRBD1. Trimming took 5 bases from V and 1 from J; bases not matched to a gene: 1. The CDR3 runs to 13 residues. CDR1 and CDR2 from the germline V gene are LGHNA and YNFKEQ. In DNA, the CDR3 is TGTGCCAGCAGCGGACAGGAGAACACTGAAGCTTTCTTT. This gives the protein CASSGQENTEAFF.

This clone was counted once. The genes are TRBV5-1 and TRBJ1-1; 7 nucleotides match TRBD1. After removal of 7 bases from V and 1 base from J, the junction contained 7 bases not matched to a gene. Per the germline V gene, CDR1 is SGHRS and CDR2 is YFSETQ. CDR3 length: 14 residues. The CDR3 loop is CASRMNRGNTEAFF. The CDR3 DNA is TGCGCCAGCCGAATGAACAGGGGGAACACTGAAGCTTTCTTT.

The CDR3 region is CASSLRLDSNYGYTF. The CDR3 nucleotides read TGTGCCAGCAGCTTACGATTGGACAGCAACTATGGCTACACCTTC. The V and J genes are TRBV7-2 and TRBJ1-2; perhaps TRBD1 as D (6 bases). The CDR3 is 15 residues long. V was clipped by 2 bases and J by 2 bases, with 12 bases between them. Germline V lookup: CDR1 SGHTA, CDR2 FQGNSA.

This clone was observed a single time. V is TRBV2 and J is TRBJ1-2; D call uncertain. Trimming took off 1 base at V and 4 bases at J, with 10 bases between the two ends. The CDR3 covers 14 residues. CDR1 and CDR2 (germline): SNHLY, FYNNEI. The CDR3 loop reads CASSEGHRVYGYTF. The CDR3 DNA is TGTGCCAGCAGTGAAGGGCACAGAGTCTATGGCTACACCTTC.

This clone has only one observation. The chain links TRBV28 to TRBJ2-1; 7 bases align to TRBD2. Germline V CDR1 and CDR2: MDHEN, SYDVKM. The CDR3 has 16 amino acids. V was clipped by 8 bases and J by 2 bases; unmatched bases: 12. The CDR3 here is CASALGGGGTYNEQFF. In DNA form, the CDR3 reads TGTGCCAGCGCCCTTGGGGGGGGAGGAACCTACAATGAGCAGTTCTTC.

The chain uses TRBV4-1 and TRBJ1-1, with D unclear. This CDR3 is built from 16 residues. Germline V gene lookup returns CDR1 MGHRA and CDR2 YSYEKL. The V and J ends lost 0 bases and 8 bases respectively, with 19 bases between them. CDR3 nucleotide sequence: TGCGCCAGCAGCCAAGATACCCCTCAGTGGCCCACGGAAGCTTTCTTT. It yields the protein CASSQDTPQWPTEAFF.

The chain recombines TRBV7-2 with TRBJ1-1; D call uncertain. The V end lost 5 bases, the J end lost 4 bases, and 17 bases lay between the germline ends. The V gene's germline CDR1 is SGHTA and CDR2 FQGNSA. The CDR3 is 15 amino acids. CDR3: CASSRWLGSGTEAFF. CDR3 in DNA: TGTGCCAGCAGCCGCTGGTTAGGGAGCGGCACTGAAGCTTTCTTT.

CDR3 amino acids: CASSRGQGTYEQYF. The CDR3 region has the DNA TGTGCCAGCAGCCGAGGCCAGGGTACCTACGAGCAGTACTTC. The V call is TRBV13, the J call TRBJ2-7; tentative D call: TRBD1 (5 bases). The CDR3 consists of 14 residues. The V end lost 5 bases, the J end lost 2 bases, and 13 bases lay between the germline ends. Germline CDR1 reads PRHDT; CDR2 reads FYEKMQ (reference sequence).

The CDR3 DNA is TGTGCCAGCACTCTGAGGGACTATGGCTACACCTTC. It yields the protein CASTLRDYGYTF. This chain uses TRBV28 with TRBJ1-2; D uncertain. V lost 7 bases and J lost 3, with 9 bases in between. The CDR3 has 12 residues. Germline V gene sequence: CDR1 MDHEN, CDR2 SYDVKM.

This chain uses TRBV14 with TRBJ2-5, with 8 bases fitting TRBD1. Unmatched junction bases numbered 13, after V lost 2 bases and J lost 2 bases. The germline V gene has CDR1 SGHDN and CDR2 FVKESK. The CDR3 length is 18 residues. The DNA for the CDR3 is TGTGCCAGCAGCCAAAACAGGGGGGTTAGGTATCATCAAGAGACCCAGTACTTC. Amino acid sequence: CASSQNRGVRYHQETQYF. The complete variable domain, with remaining parts taken from reference TRBV14 and TRBJ2-5, reads EAGVTQFPSHSVIEKGQTVTLRCDPISGHDNLYWYRRVMGKEIKFLLHFVKESKQDESGMPNNRFLAERTGGTYSTLKVQPAELEDSGVYFCASSQNRGVRYHQETQYFGPGTRLLVL.

The J gene is TRBJ1-6, the V gene TRBV5-5, with TRBD1 matching over 11 bases. V dropped 2 bases and J dropped 6; count of bases not matched to a gene: 7. CDR3 length: 17 residues. CDR1 SGHKS and CDR2 YYEKEE come from the germline V gene (reference sequence). CDR3 bases: TGTGCCAGCAGCTTCCGGACAGGGGGCGCGAGTAATTCACCCCTCCACTTT. It yields the protein CASSFRTGGASNSPLHF.

The CDR3 protein is CASSWSGTGGGGEQFF. The CDR3 DNA sequence: TGTGCCAGCAGCTGGTCTGGGACAGGGGGCGGTGGTGAGCAGTTCTTC. The genes are TRBV7-2 and TRBJ2-1, with TRBD1 matching over 12 bases. CDR1 and CDR2 (germline): SGHTA, FQGNSA. V dropped 4 bases and J dropped 9; count of bases not matched to a gene: 10. CDR3 size: 16 residues.